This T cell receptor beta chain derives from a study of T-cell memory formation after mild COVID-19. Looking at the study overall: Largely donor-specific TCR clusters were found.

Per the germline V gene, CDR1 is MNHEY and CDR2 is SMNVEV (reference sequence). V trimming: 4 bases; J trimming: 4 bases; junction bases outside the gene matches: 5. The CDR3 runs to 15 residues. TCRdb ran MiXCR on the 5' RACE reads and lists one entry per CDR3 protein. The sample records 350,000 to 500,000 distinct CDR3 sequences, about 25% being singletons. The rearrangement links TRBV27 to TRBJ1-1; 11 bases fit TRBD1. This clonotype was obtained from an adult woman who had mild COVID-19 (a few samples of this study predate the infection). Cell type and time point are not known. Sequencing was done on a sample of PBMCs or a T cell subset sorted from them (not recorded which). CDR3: CASSSKGTGGTEAFF. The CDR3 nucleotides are TGTGCCAGCAGTTCGAAGGGGACAGGGGGCACTGAAGCTTTCTTT.